Below are 29 T cell receptor beta chains sequenced from a single sample in a study of cytomegalovirus exposure and HLA in healthy donors (dated by TCRdb to 2017 to 2019). Library prep was done by the immunoSEQ multiplex PCR assay. The multiplex PCR relied on a mix of 60 forward primers for TCR Vbeta segments and 13 reverse primers for TCR Jbeta segments. As stored in TCRdb, this immuneACCESS dataset retains in-frame rearrangements with V and J assigned. A fraction of the clones does not appear; measured against another copy, unresolved V genes explain less than half of the discrepancy, and the remainder lacks a known reason. For this sample the table gives about 82,000 clones, of which roughly a tenth were detected only once. 24% of the sample is in the top ten clones. Input material: PBMCs. These receptor sequences come from a man aged 55 to 70 in good health and CMV-seropositive.

V and J are TRBV18 and TRBJ2-1; the match to TRBD1 covers 8 bases. This CDR3 is built from 15 residues. The ends lost 3 bases at V and 3 bases at J; junction bases unmatched: 4. Germline-derived CDR1 and CDR2 are KGHSH and LQKENI. The CDR3 DNA reads TGTGCCAGCTCACCGGACAGGGTCCGCTACAATGAGCAGTTCTTC. Its protein product is CASSPDRVRYNEQFF.

This chain joins TRBV5-6 and TRBJ2-5, with 10 bases that match TRBD1. V trimming: 2 bases; J trimming: 2 bases; junction bases outside the gene matches: 3. Germline CDR1 SGHDT, CDR2 YYEEEE. This CDR3 comprises 15 residues. CDR3 sequence reads: CASSLPGQGQETQYF. The DNA of the CDR3 is TGTGCCAGCAGCTTACCGGGACAGGGGCAAGAGACCCAGTACTTC.

The chain is built from TRBV7-9 and TRBJ1-1; D not resolved. This CDR3 has 13 amino acids. The germline V gene encodes CDR1 SEHNR and CDR2 FQNEAQ (reference sequence). Trimming took off 1 base at V and 3 bases at J, with 6 bases between the two ends. CDR3 sequence (DNA): TGTGCCAGCAGCTTAGTATCGGACACTGAAGCTTTCTTT. This codes for CASSLVSDTEAFF.

V is TRBV14 and J is TRBJ2-3; TRBD2 is a possible D gene (6 bases). The germline gives CDR1 SGHDN, CDR2 FVKESK. The CDR3 is 16 residues long. The ends were cut back, 0 bases at V and 3 bases at J, with 13 bases in the middle. The CDR3 is CASSQDAGMGTDTQYF. CDR3 DNA sequence: TGTGCCAGCAGCCAAGATGCGGGAATGGGTACAGATACGCAGTATTTT.

This clone was counted only a few times. The chain joins TRBV6-1 to TRBJ1-6; the match to TRBD1 covers 7 bases. Trimming removed 7 bases from V and 8 bases from J; junction bases left unmatched: 5. Germline V CDR1 and CDR2: MNHNS, SASEGT. This CDR3 is 13 amino acids long. DNA of the CDR3: TGTGCCAGCACCAGGGACAGTGATTCACCCCTCCACTTT. It codes for CASTRDSDSPLHF.

The sample holds a few counts of this clone. Distinct nucleotide sequences in the sample also encode this CDR3. This chain links TRBV2 with TRBJ1-4; D gene ambiguous. V lost 5 bases and J lost 0, with 19 bases in between. The CDR3 length is 18 residues. Germline V gene sequence: CDR1 SNHLY, CDR2 FYNNEI. The CDR3 nucleotides are TGTGCCAGCAGTCCCTCGTCGGTCCTCTTAGCAACTAATGAAAAACTGTTTTTT. Its translation is CASSPSSVLLATNEKLFF.

The chain joins TRBV7-8 to TRBJ1-5, with a tentative D call TRBD1 (6 bases). Per the germline V gene, CDR1 is SGHVS and CDR2 is FQNEAQ. V was trimmed by 2 bases and J by 5 bases, leaving 7 bases between them. The CDR3 is made up of 13 amino acids. CDR3 sequence reads: CASSLSGDQPQHF. CDR3 bases: TGTGCCAGCAGCTTATCAGGGGATCAGCCCCAGCATTTT.

This CDR3 is CAISEQTSGSYNEQFF. The CDR3 DNA follows: TGTGCCATCAGTGAGCAGACTAGCGGCTCCTACAATGAGCAGTTCTTC. The chain links TRBV10-3 to TRBJ2-1, with TRBD2 matching over 9 bases. V dropped 2 bases and J dropped 0; count of bases not matched to a gene: 2. The CDR3 extends over 16 amino acids. Germline CDR1 is ENHRY and CDR2 is SYGVKD.

This clone was seen only a few times. The chain combines TRBV28 with TRBJ2-7; D might be TRBD2 (6 bases). V lost 7 bases, J lost 5 bases, and 18 bases lay in between. This CDR3 has 14 residues. The germline CDR1 and CDR2 sequences are MDHEN and SYDVKM. As DNA, the CDR3 is TGTGCCAGCACCATGGGGGGTGACCCCAACGAGCAGTACTTC. Its protein product is CASTMGGDPNEQYF.

The genes are TRBV7-8 and TRBJ1-1, with 11 positions matching TRBD1. Trimming cost V 5 bases and J 5 bases; bases outside gene matches: 7. Germline V gene data show CDR1 as SGHVS and CDR2 as FQNEAQ. CDR3 size: 15 residues. CDR3 protein: CASSPFGTGGTEAFF. The CDR3 DNA reads TGTGCCAGCAGCCCGTTTGGGACAGGGGGGACTGAAGCTTTCTTT.

The rearrangement joins TRBV6-6 to TRBJ1-1, with 7 bases fitting TRBD1. The junction had 8 bases not matched to a gene; V was cut back by 5 bases and J by 5 bases. The germline CDR1 and CDR2 sequences are MNHNY and SVGAGI (reference sequence). The CDR3 runs to 14 residues. The CDR3 loop is CASSTTPGGTEAFF. The CDR3 DNA is TGTGCCAGCAGTACTACCCCAGGGGGAACTGAAGCTTTCTTT.

CDR3 DNA sequence: TGTGCCAGCAGCCGACAGGGGGCGTTCGGAGAGACCCAGTACTTC. As protein: CASSRQGAFGETQYF. The V call is TRBV9, the J call TRBJ2-5; 10 nucleotides line up with TRBD1. The V segment lost 4 bases and the J segment 4 bases; nucleotides outside the gene matches: 7. Germline V gene data show CDR1 as SGDLS and CDR2 as YYNGEE. The CDR3 is 15 residues long.

This chain connects TRBV6-1 to TRBJ1-2; 10 bases agree with TRBD1. The CDR3 is 15 residues long. Losses at the gene ends were 9 bases for V and 4 bases for J; bases not matched to a gene: 11. Germline V gives CDR1 MNHNS, CDR2 SASEGT. The chain's CDR3 is CASLRTGGTFYGYTF. The CDR3 DNA reads TGTGCCAGTTTGAGGACAGGGGGAACGTTCTATGGCTACACCTTC.

This chain uses TRBV19 with TRBJ2-2; TRBD1 matches at 11 bases. Germline CDR1 and CDR2: LNHDA and SQIVND (reference sequence). The CDR3 is made up of 16 amino acids. J lost 2 bases, V lost 7 bases, and 6 bases had no gene match. CDR3 nucleotides: TGTGCCAGTACATCGGACAGGGGGCGAAACACCGGGGAGCTGTTTTTT. It encodes CASTSDRGRNTGELFF.

The V and J genes are TRBV29-1 and TRBJ2-1; 8 bases map to TRBD2. V dropped 4 bases and J dropped 9; count of bases not matched to a gene: 11. The CDR3 has 14 amino acids. The germline V gene has CDR1 SQVTM and CDR2 ANQGSEA. CDR3: CSVGSSGSRSEQFF. The CDR3 DNA follows: TGCAGCGTTGGGTCCAGCGGGAGTAGGAGTGAGCAGTTCTTC.

The rearrangement links TRBV6-5 to TRBJ2-5, with TRBD2 as a possible D gene (6 bases). This CDR3 comprises 15 residues. Germline lookup yields CDR1 MNHEY and CDR2 SVGAGI. Trimming cost V 4 bases and J 2 bases, with 14 bases left between them. The CDR3 is CASSSLKGGQETQYF. The CDR3 coding sequence is TGTGCCAGCAGTTCCTTAAAGGGAGGACAAGAGACCCAGTACTTC.

V is TRBV4-2 and J is TRBJ1-1; unclear D gene. V lost 0 bases, J lost 1 base, and 9 bases lay in between. CDR3 length: 15 residues. Germline V gene data show CDR1 as LGHNA and CDR2 as YNFKEQ. CDR3 bases: TGTGCCAGCAGCCAAGATCCGAACGGGAACACTGAAGCTTTCTTT. Residues: CASSQDPNGNTEAFF.

This clone was observed a handful of times. The chain links TRBV5-1 to TRBJ2-1, with a tentative D call TRBD2 (6 bases). The CDR3 is 15 residues long. Looked up from germline, CDR1 is SGHRS and CDR2 is YFSETQ. Trimming removed 3 bases from V and 3 bases from J, with 13 bases in between. The CDR3 region is CASSSGGGFYNEQFF. The CDR3 nucleotides are TGCGCCAGCAGCTCCGGTGGAGGGTTCTACAATGAGCAGTTCTTC.

This clone was seen a handful of times. The chain employs TRBV11-2 and TRBJ2-7; maybe TRBD1 (5 bases). CDR1 is SGHAT and CDR2 is FQNNGV in the germline V gene. Trimming removed 5 bases from V and 3 bases from J, with 17 bases in between. The CDR3 consists of 15 residues. CDR3 coding DNA: TGTGCCAGCAGCCCAGCTCAGGGCGGATACTACGAGCAGTACTTC. Its translation is CASSPAQGGYYEQYF.

This clone was counted a few times. The chain is built from TRBV5-1 and TRBJ1-1; the D is unclear. Trimming pared 1 base from V and 1 base from J, leaving 11 bases between. CDR1 and CDR2 from the germline V gene are SGHRS and YFSETQ. This CDR3 comprises 15 residues. The CDR3 region is CASSLNSGENTEAFF. For the CDR3, the DNA is TGCGCCAGCAGCTTGAACTCAGGCGAGAACACTGAAGCTTTCTTT.

V is TRBV10-3 and J is TRBJ2-7; 10 bases agree with TRBD1. Trimming removed 8 bases from V and 0 bases from J; junction bases left unmatched: 4. The V gene's germline CDR1 is ENHRY and CDR2 SYGVKD. The CDR3 is 14 amino acids. Written as DNA, the CDR3 is TGTGCCATCGGTTGGGACAGGGGCTCCTACGAGCAGTACTTC. As protein: CAIGWDRGSYEQYF.

Note on this clone: Additional DNA sequences in this sample encode the identical CDR3. The V gene is TRBV27, the J gene TRBJ2-7; TRBD2 might be the D (6 bases). This CDR3 comprises 15 residues. V was clipped by 2 bases and J by 5 bases, with 16 bases between them. Per the germline V gene, CDR1 is MNHEY and CDR2 is SMNVEV (reference sequence). The DNA for the CDR3 is TGTGCCAGCAGTTTAGAGGGGACTGCCCTAGACGAGCAGTACTTC. It encodes CASSLEGTALDEQYF.

J is TRBJ1-4 and V is TRBV28; no reliable D call. Germline V lookup: CDR1 MDHEN, CDR2 SYDVKM. Between the trimmed V and J ends, which lost 7 bases and 0 bases, there was a span of 6 bases. CDR3 length equals 13 residues. CDR3: CASTAATNEKLFF. For the CDR3, the DNA is TGTGCCAGCACCGCAGCAACTAATGAAAAACTGTTTTTT.

This clone was detected only a few times. The chain is built from TRBV10-1 and TRBJ2-3; D might be TRBD2 (6 bases). V was trimmed by 0 bases and J by 7 bases, leaving 11 bases between them. The CDR3 is made up of 14 amino acids. CDR1 and CDR2 (germline): WNHNN, SYGVQD (reference sequence). CDR3 residues: CASSESGLANTQYF. The CDR3 bases are TGCGCCAGCAGTGAGTCCGGTCTAGCGAATACGCAGTATTTT.

The chain joins TRBV6-1 to TRBJ2-7; 8 bases align to TRBD1. CDR3 size: 14 residues. Germline CDR1 reads MNHNS; CDR2 reads SASEGT. V trimming: 8 bases; J trimming: 0 bases; junction bases outside the gene matches: 6. CDR3 in amino acids: CASGRQGSSYEQYV. The CDR3 DNA reads as TGTGCCAGCGGGCGACAGGGGAGCTCCTACGAGCAGTACGTC.

The rearrangement joins TRBV30 to TRBJ2-1; D perhaps matches TRBD2 (6 bases). There are 14 residues in the CDR3. The germline gives CDR1 GTSNPN, CDR2 SVGIG (reference sequence). V lost 1 base and J 8 bases, leaving 15 bases between the germline ends. CDR3 coding DNA: TGTGCCTGGAGTGGGGGGGACCCCAGGGATGAGCAGTTCTTC. As protein: CAWSGGDPRDEQFF.

The chain recombines TRBV6-5 with TRBJ2-5, with 10 bases matching TRBD1. With 6 bases clipped from V and 3 bases from J, the junction kept 4 bases outside the gene matches. The CDR3 sequence is 14 residues long. CDR1 is MNHEY, CDR2 SVGAGI, per germline. Here the CDR3 reads CASRGQGPEETQYF. Here the CDR3 DNA reads TGTGCCAGCAGGGGACAGGGGCCGGAAGAGACCCAGTACTTC.

This clone appeared a few times. V gene TRBV10-3 combines with J gene TRBJ2-1; possible D gene TRBD2, 6 bases. CDR3 size: 16 residues. In germline, CDR1 is ENHRY, CDR2 SYGVKD. The germline V and J ends were trimmed by 0 bases and 4 bases, with 13 bases remaining between them. The CDR3 DNA reads as TGTGCCATCAGTGAGTCAACGGGGACTTTATACAATGAGCAGTTCTTC. The encoded protein is CAISESTGTLYNEQFF.

The rearrangement joins TRBV28 to TRBJ1-5; TRBD1 might be the D (6 bases). V lost 3 bases to trimming and J lost 5 bases, with 11 bases between them. The CDR3 consists of 14 residues. CDR1 MDHEN and CDR2 SYDVKM come from the germline V gene. CDR3 bases: TGTGCCAGCAGTTTTCAGGGGCAGGATCAGCCCCAGCATTTT. Translating it yields CASSFQGQDQPQHF.